The T cell receptor (beta chain) under discussion was sequenced for a study of identifying expanded T cells in peripheral blood. Whole-study findings and limits: Differentially abundant clones: about 1.1 between replicates, about 17 at 2 to 3 weeks, 18 to 20 at four.

The CDR3 contains 14 residues. Trimming took off 3 bases at V and 2 bases at J, with 7 bases between the two ends. CDR1 is KGHSH and CDR2 is LQKENI in the germline V gene. Concerning this clone itself: Its antigen remains unknown.

Assay: immunoSEQ multiplex PCR; the TCRdb copy retains only in-frame clones and omits some. Of some 120,000 clones listed, 84% are singletons. Material for sequencing was blood. The clonotype comes from a person aged 18 to 70 in good health. This chain uses TRBV18 with TRBJ2-2; possibly TRBD1 for D (6 bases). The chain's CDR3 is CASSPGTNTGELFF. The CDR3 DNA sequence: TGTGCCAGCTCACCCGGGACAAACACCGGGGAGCTGTTTTTT.